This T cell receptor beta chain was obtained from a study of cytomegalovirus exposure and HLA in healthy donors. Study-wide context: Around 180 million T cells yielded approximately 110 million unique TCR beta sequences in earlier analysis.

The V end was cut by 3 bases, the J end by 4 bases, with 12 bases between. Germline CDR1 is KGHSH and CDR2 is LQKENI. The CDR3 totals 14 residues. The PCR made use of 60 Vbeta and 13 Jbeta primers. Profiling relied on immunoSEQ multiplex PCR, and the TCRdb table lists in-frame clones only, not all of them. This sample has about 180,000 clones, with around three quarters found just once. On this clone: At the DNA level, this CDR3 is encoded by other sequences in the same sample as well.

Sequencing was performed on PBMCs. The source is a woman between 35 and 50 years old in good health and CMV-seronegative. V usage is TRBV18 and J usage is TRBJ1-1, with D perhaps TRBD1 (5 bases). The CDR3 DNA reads TGTGCCAGCTCACCTCAGGGTCGCGGCACTGAAGCTTTCTTT. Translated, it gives CASSPQGRGTEAFF.